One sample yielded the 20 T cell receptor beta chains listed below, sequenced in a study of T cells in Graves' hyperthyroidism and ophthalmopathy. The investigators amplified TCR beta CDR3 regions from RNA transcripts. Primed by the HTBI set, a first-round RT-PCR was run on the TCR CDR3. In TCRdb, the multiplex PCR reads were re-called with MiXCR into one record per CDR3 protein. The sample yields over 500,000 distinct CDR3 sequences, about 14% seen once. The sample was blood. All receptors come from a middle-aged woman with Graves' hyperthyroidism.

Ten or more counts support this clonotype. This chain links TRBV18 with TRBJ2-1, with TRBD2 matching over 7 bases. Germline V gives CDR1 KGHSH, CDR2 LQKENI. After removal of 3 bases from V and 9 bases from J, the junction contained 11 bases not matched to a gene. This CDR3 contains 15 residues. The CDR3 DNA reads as TGTGCCAGCTCACCTCCGGGCGGGGGAGGAGGTGAGCAGTTCTTC. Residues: CASSPPGGGGGEQFF.

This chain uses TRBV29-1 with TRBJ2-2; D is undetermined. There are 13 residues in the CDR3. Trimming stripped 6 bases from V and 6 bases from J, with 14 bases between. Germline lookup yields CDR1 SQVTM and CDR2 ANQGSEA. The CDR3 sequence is CSVSKSRSGELFF. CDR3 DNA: TGCAGCGTGTCGAAAAGCAGGTCCGGGGAGCTGTTTTTT.

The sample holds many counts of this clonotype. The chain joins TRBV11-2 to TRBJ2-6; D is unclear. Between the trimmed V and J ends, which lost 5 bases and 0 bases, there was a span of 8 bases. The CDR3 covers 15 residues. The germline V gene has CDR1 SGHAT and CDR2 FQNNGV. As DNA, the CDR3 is TGTGCCAGCAGCCAAACAGACTCTGGGGCCAACGTCCTGACTTTC. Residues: CASSQTDSGANVLTF.

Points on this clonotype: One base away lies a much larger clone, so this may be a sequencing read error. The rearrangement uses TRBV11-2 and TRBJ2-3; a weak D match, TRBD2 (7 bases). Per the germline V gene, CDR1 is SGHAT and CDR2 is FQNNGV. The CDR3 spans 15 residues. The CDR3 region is CASSHRGASTGTQYF. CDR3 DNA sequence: TGTGCCAGCAGCCATCGGGGGGCTAGCACAGGTACGCAGTATTTT.

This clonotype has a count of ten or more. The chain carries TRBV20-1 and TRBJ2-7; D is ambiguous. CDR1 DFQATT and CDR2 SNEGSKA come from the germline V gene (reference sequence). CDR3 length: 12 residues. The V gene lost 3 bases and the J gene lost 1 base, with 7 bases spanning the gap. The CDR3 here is CSASGNSYEQYF. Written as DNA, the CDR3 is TGCAGTGCTAGCGGCAATTCCTACGAGCAGTACTTC.

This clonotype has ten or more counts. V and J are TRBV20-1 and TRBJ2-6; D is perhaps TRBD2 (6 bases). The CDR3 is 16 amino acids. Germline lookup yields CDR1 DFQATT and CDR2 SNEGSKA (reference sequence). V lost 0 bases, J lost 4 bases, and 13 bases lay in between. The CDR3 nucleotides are TGCAGTGCTAGAGATGGAGGGGCGCTGGGGGCCAACGTCCTGACTTTC. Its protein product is CSARDGGALGANVLTF.

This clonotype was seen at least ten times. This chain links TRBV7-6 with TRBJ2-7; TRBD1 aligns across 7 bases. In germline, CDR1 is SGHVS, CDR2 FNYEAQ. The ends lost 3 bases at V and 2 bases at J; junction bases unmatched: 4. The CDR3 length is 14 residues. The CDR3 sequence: CASSLGGTAYEQYF. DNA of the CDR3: TGTGCCAGCAGCTTGGGTGGGACAGCCTACGAGCAGTACTTC.

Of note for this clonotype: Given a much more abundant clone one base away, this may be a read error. CDR3: CAWSSPGEHENTEALF. The CDR3 region has the DNA TGTGCCTGGAGTTCACCGGGGGAGCATGAGAACACTGAAGCTCTCTTT. The V gene is TRBV30, the J gene TRBJ1-1, with D possibly TRBD1 on 5 matching bases. Germline loops: CDR1 GTSNPN, CDR2 SVGIG (reference sequence). This CDR3 is built from 16 residues.

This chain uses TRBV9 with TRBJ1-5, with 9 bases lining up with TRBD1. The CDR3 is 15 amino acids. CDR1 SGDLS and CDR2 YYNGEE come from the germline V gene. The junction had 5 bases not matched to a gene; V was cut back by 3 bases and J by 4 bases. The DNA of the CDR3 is TGTGCCAGCAGCGCTGGGACAGGGCTAAATCAGCCCCAGCATTTT. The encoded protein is CASSAGTGLNQPQHF.

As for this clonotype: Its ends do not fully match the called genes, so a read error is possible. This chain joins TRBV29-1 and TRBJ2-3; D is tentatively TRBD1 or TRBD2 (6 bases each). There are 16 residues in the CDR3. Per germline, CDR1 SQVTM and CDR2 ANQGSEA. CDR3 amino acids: CSVSDSGTTSTDMQYF. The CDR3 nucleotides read TGCAGCGTAAGCGATTCCGGGACAACTAGCACAGATATGCAGTATTTT.

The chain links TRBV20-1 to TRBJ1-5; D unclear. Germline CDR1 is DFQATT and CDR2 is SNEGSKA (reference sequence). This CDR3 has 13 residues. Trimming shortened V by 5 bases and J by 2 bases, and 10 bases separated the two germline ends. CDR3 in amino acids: CSAEPGGNQPQHF. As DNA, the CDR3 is TGCAGTGCTGAACCGGGTGGCAATCAGCCCCAGCATTTT.

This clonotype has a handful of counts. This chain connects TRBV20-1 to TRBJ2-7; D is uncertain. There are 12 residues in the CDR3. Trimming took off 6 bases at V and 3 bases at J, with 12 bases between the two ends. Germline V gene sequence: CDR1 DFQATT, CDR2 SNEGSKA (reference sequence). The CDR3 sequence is CSAPESHYEQYF. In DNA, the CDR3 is TGCAGTGCCCCTGAGAGCCACTACGAGCAGTACTTC.

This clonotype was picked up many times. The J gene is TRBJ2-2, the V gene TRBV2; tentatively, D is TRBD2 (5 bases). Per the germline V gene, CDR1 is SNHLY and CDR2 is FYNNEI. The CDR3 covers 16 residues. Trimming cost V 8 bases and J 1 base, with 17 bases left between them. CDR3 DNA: TGTGCCAGCTATCGGTTTGAGGGAAAGAACACCGGGGAGCTGTTTTTT. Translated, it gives CASYRFEGKNTGELFF.

The CDR3 reads CASSPLGLASSNIQYF. The CDR3 bases are TGTGCCAGCAGCCCCCTTGGACTAGCGTCGAGTAACATTCAGTACTTC. The chain links TRBV14 to TRBJ2-4, with 9 bases fitting TRBD2. The CDR3 length is 16 residues. The ends lost 4 bases at V and 7 bases at J; junction bases unmatched: 11. Germline V lookup: CDR1 SGHDN, CDR2 FVKESK.

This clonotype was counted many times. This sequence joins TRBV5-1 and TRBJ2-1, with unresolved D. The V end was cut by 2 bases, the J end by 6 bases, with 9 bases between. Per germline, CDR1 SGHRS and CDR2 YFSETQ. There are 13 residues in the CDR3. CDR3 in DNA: TGCGCCAGCAGCTTTGATAGTTTCAATGAGCAGTTCTTC. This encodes CASSFDSFNEQFF.

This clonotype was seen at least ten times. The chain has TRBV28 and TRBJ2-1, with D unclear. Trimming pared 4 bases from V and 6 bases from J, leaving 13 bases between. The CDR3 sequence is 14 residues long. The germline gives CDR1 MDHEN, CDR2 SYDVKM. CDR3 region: CASSSSSTPNEQFF. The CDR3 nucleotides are TGTGCCAGCAGTTCATCCTCAACGCCCAATGAGCAGTTCTTC.

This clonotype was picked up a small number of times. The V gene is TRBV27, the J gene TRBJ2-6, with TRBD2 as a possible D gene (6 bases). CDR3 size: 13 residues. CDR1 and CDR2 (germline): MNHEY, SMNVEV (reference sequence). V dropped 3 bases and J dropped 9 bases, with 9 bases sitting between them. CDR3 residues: CASSFGGGNVLTF. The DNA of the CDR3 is TGTGCCAGCAGTTTCGGGGGTGGCAACGTCCTGACTTTC.

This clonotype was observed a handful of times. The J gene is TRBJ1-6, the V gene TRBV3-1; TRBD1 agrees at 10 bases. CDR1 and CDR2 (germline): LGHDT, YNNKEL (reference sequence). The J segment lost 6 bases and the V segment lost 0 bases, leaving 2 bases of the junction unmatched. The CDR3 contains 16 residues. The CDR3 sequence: CASSQEGTGVNSPLHF. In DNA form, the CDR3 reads TGTGCCAGCAGCCAAGAGGGGACAGGGGTTAATTCACCCCTCCACTTT.

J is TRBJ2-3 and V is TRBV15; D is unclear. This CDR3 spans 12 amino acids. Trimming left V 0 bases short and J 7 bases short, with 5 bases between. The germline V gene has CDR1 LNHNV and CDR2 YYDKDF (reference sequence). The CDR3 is CATSRDWHTQYF. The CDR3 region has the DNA TGTGCCACCAGCAGAGATTGGCATACGCAGTATTTT.

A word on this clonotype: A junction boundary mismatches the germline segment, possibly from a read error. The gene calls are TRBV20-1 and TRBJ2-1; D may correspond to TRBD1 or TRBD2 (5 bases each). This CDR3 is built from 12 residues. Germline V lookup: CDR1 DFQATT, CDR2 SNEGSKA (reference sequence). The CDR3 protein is CSARWDHNEQLF. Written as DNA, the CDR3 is TGCAGTGCTAGATGGGACCACAATGAGCAGCTCTTC.